This record covers a single T cell receptor (beta chain). This clone has only a few counts. What this receptor recognizes is not known. No base quality information exists; no much larger clone differs at one position. T-cell subsets were not sorted, and bulk bone marrow was analyzed instead. Bone marrow from some twelve myelodysplastic syndrome patients, collected before and after hypomethylating agent therapy, underwent immunosequencing of the TCR beta CDR3 regions. For longitudinal repertoire tracking, a baseline bone marrow plus two to three bone marrows at different post-treatment timepoints were contributed by each patient. Genomic DNA was extracted from whole bone marrow, and quality was checked by TapeStation, NanoDrop OneC and PicoGreen assays. The library was made by the immunoSEQ multiplex PCR assay. Sequencing was run at survey resolution with two replicates of approximately 200 ng each, for a total of around 400 ng of DNA per sample. Using multiplex PCR primers aimed at V and J genes, the hsTCRB kit picked up rearranged TCRB sequences in genomic DNA. In the first PCR, the CDR3 region was amplified for roughly 30 cycles with the QIAGEN Multiplex PCR Kit. Sample barcodes and Illumina adapters were attached to each replicate during a second PCR lasting 7 to 9 cycles. Quantification of the pooled libraries was done with a QuantStudio 6 and the KAPA library quantification kit. Roughly 16 pM of pooled libraries were sequenced on an Illumina MiSeq with 156-cycle single-end reads and a 15-cycle index read. The original pipeline was this. Of more than 150,000 unique clonotypes, 1.5% to 2% were flagged by VDJdb annotation as previously reported viral-epitope-specific. Raw reads were processed into normalized, annotated TCRB repertoires with the immunoSEQ Data Assistant and immunoSEQ Analyzer. Clonotype analysis used the immunarch R package version 0.6.5 and BioAnalyzer. Before richness was estimated, every repertoire was downsampled to match the clone count of the smallest repertoire. Fisher's exact tests classified clonotypes as expanded, contracted or novel, with novel meaning zero frequency before treatment. GLIPH2 clustered significantly changed CDR3 beta sequences using simulation_depth=1000 and kmer_min_depth=3, excluding CDR3s shorter than five residues. Sourced from immuneACCESS, this table was stored by TCRdb with only in-frame sequences that have V and J called. A share of the clones is absent; for the studies checked, an unresolved V gene accounts for under half, and the remainder has no known explanation. The V and J calls and clone size come from that table; D and trimming were worked out from the DNA. The sample data list about 3,100 clones, and 75% to 85% of these were observed just once. Of the sample, 10% to 15% falls within the top ten clones.

This sample stems from a study of hypomethylating agent response in myelodysplastic syndrome (dated by TCRdb to the early 2020s). Context from the whole study: The hypomethylating agent given was azacitidine in about 70% of the 11 patients and decitabine in 3 of 11 patients. Six or seven patients had a response of complete response or hematologic improvement, and roughly 5 patients did not respond. Complete response or hematologic improvement counted as response, and patients meeting neither criterion were classed as non-responders. Of the myelodysplastic syndrome patients in the cohort, roughly ten were male and 2 were female. The most frequent mutation was TET2, found in 5 of 11 patients. Patients had a mean age of about 78 +/- 6.2 years, and a diploid cytogenetic profile was the most common.

Results and caveats for the whole study, not just this receptor: Novel clonotypes emerged more often in responders, while non-responders showed more contracted clonotypes after treatment. Possible recognition of novel MDS antigens by the shared GLIPH2 clusters was not confirmed, and experimental validation of that possible recognition is needed. The healthy control donors were not matched in age to the MDS patients, and this mismatch could have affected the comparison between MDS and healthy donors. After hypomethylating agent treatment, no significant change in richness, rarefaction diversity or clonality was seen, either across all patients or within response groups. Only 10 to 12 patients were analyzed, so the cohort was small.

The trim is 0 bases for V and 6 bases for J, with a gap of 6 bases between the germline ends. Inclusive of the bounding cysteine and phenylalanine, the CDR3 is 13 residues long. The CDR3 DNA has 39 bases and is translated from base 1. Looking up the germline V gene (reference sequence) yields CDR1 MNHNY and CDR2 SVGAGI. The source material was bone marrow, sampled before or after starting hypomethylating agent treatment for myelodysplastic syndrome (not recorded which). This clonotype was sampled from a human donor with myelodysplastic syndrome. The chain couples TRBV6-6 to TRBJ2-1; perhaps TRBD2 is the D gene, with 6 bases matching. The DNA is as follows: TGTGCCAGCAGTTACTCTAGCGGCAATGAGCAGTTCTTC. It translates to CASSYSSGNEQFF.